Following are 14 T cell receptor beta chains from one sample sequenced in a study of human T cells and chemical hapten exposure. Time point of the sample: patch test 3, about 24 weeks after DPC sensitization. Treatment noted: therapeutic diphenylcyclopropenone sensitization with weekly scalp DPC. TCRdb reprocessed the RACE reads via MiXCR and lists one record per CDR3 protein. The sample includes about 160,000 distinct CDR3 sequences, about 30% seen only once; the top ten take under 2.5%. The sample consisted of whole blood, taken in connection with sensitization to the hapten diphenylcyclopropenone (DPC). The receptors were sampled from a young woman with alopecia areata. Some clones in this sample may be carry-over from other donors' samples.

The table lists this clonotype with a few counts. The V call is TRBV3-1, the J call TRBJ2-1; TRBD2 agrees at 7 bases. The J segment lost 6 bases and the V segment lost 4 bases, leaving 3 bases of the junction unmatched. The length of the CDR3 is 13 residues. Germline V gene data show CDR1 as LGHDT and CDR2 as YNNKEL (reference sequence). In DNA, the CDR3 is TGTGCCAGCAGCCCCTGGGGGGGCAATGAGCAGTTCTTC. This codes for CASSPWGGNEQFF.

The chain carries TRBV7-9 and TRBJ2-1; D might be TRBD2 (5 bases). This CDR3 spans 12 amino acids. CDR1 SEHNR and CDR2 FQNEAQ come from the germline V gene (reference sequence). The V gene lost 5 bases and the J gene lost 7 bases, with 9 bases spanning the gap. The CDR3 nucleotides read TGTGCCAGCAGCCCGCCGGGGAATGAGCAGTTCTTC. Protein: CASSPPGNEQFF.

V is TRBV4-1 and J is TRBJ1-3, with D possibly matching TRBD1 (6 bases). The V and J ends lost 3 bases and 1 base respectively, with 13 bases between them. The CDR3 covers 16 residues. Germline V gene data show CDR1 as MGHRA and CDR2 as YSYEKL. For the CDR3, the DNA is TGCGCCAGCAGCCAGTCTACAGGGCTTTCTGGAAACACCATATATTTT. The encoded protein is CASSQSTGLSGNTIYF.

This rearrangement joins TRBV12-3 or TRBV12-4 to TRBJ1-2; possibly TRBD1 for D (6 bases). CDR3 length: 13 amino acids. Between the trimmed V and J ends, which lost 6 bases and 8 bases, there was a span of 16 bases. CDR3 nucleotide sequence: TGTGCCAGCAGCACCGGGACAAAGTCGGGCTACACCTTC. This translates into CASSTGTKSGYTF.

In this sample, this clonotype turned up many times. The CDR3: CASSSGSSSYEQYF. The DNA for the CDR3 is TGTGCCAGCAGCTCAGGGTCTAGCTCCTACGAGCAGTACTTC. The chain joins TRBV9 to TRBJ2-7, with D possibly matching TRBD1 (5 bases). Deletions cut 4 bases from V and 0 bases from J, with 11 bases between. Germline CDR1 reads SGDLS; CDR2 reads YYNGEE. The CDR3 is 14 residues long.

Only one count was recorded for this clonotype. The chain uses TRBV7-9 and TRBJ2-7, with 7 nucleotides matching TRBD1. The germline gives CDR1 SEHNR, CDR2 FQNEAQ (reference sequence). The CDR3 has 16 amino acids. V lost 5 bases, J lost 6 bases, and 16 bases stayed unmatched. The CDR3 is CASSPLTGPVVVEQYF. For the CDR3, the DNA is TGTGCCAGCAGCCCGTTGACAGGGCCCGTCGTCGTCGAGCAGTACTTC.

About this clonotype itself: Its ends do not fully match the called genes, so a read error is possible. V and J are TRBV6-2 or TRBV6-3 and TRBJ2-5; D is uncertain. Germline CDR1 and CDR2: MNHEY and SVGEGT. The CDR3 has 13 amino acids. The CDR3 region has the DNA TGTGCCAACAGTTTTCCCTCGGCAGAGACCCAGTACTTC. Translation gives CANSFPSAETQYF.

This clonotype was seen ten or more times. The CDR3 loop is CSVGVGHLGEAFF. The DNA of the CDR3 is TGCAGCGTTGGGGTAGGACACCTAGGGGAAGCTTTCTTT. This chain uses TRBV29-1 with TRBJ1-1; D is perhaps TRBD1 (5 bases). The CDR3 sequence is 13 residues long. V lost 4 bases and J lost 8, with 17 bases in between. Per the germline V gene, CDR1 is SQVTM and CDR2 is ANQGSEA. Using reference TRBV29-1 and TRBJ1-1 for the parts outside the CDR3, the full variable domain is SAVISQKPSRDICQRGTSLTIQCQVDSQVTMMFWYRQQPGQSLTLIATANQGSEATYESGFVIDKFPISRPNLTFSTLTVSNMSPEDSSIYLCSVGVGHLGEAFFGQGTRLTVV.

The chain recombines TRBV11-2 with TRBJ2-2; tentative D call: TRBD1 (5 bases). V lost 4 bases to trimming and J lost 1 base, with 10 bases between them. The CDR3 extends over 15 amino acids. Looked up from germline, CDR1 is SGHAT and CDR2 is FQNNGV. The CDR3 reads CASSSQGENTGELFF. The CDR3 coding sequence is TGTGCCAGCAGCTCCCAGGGTGAGAACACCGGGGAGCTGTTTTTT. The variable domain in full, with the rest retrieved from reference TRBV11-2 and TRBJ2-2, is EAGVAQSPRYKIIEKRQSVAFWCNPISGHATLYWYQQILGQGPKLLIQFQNNGVVDDSQLPKDRFSAERLKGVDSTLKIQPAKLEDSAVYLCASSSQGENTGELFFGEGSRLTVL.

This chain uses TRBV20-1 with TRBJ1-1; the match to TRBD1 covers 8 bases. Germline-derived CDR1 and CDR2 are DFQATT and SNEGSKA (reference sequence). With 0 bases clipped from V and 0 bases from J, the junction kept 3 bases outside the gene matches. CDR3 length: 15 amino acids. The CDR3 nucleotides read TGCAGTGCTAGAGACCGACAGGGGCTGAACACTGAAGCTTTCTTT. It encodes CSARDRQGLNTEAFF.

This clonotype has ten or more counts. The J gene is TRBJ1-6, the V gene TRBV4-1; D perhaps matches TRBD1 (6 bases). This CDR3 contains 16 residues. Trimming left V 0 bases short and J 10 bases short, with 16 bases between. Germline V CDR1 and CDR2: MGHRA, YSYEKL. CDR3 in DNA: TGCGCCAGCAGCCAAGAACAGGGACGGCTTGGCTCACCCCTCCACTTT. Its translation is CASSQEQGRLGSPLHF.

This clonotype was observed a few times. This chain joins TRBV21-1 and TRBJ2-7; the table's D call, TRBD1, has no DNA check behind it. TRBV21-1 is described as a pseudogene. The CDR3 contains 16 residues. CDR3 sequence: CASSKFLGQETYEQYF. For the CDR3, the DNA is TGTGCCAGCAGCAAATTTTTAGGACAGGAGACCTACGAGCAGTACTTC.

The CDR3 here is CSPRRGTEAFF. The CDR3 DNA follows: TGCAGCCCTCGGAGGGGCACTGAAGCTTTCTTT. The chain employs TRBV29-1 and TRBJ1-1; a possible D gene is TRBD1 (5 bases). Looked up from germline, CDR1 is SQVTM and CDR2 is ANQGSEA. Trimming removed 8 bases from V and 4 bases from J, with 11 bases in between. The CDR3 totals 11 residues. Combining the CDR3 with reference TRBV29-1 and TRBJ1-1 gives the whole variable domain SAVISQKPSRDICQRGTSLTIQCQVDSQVTMMFWYRQQPGQSLTLIATANQGSEATYESGFVIDKFPISRPNLTFSTLTVSNMSPEDSSIYLCSPRRGTEAFFGQGTRLTVV.

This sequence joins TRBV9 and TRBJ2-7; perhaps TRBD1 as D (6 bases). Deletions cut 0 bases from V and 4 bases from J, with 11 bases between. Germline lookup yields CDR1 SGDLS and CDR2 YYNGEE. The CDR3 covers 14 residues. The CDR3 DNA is TGTGCCAGCAGCGTAGACCTCACAGGGTACGAGCAGTACTTC. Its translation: CASSVDLTGYEQYF.